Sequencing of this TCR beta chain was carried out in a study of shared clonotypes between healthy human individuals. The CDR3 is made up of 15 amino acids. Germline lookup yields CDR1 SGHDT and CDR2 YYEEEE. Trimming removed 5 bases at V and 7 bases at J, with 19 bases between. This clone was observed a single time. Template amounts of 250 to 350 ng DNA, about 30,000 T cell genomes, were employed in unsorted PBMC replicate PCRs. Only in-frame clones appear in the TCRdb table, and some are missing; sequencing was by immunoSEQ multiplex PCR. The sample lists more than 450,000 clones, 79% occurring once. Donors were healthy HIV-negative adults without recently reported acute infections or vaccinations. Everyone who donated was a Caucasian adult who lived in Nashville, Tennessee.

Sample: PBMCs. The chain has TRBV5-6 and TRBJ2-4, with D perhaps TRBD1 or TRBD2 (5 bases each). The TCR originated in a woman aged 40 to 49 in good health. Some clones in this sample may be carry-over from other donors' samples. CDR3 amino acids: CASSFMGVGKNIQYF. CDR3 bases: TGTGCCAGCAGTTTTATGGGGGTAGGAAAGAACATTCAGTACTTC.